The rows below give T cell receptor beta chains drawn from one sample of a study of control samples from healthy donors and cancer patients. Repertoires were generated with immunoSEQ multiplex PCR, while TCRdb's copy carries only in-frame clones and drops some. The table lists more than 95,000 clones, 70% to 90% of them singletons, with 2.9% in the top ten. Sequencing was performed on blood. These receptors were taken from a man in his fifties or sixties in good health. CDR3s include the opening cysteine and the closing phenylalanine or tryptophan.

CDR3aa | j_gene | v_gene
CASSYRGAAKNIQYF | TRBJ2-4 | TRBV6-2/TRBV6-3
CASRQTGWNTEAFF | TRBJ1-1 | TRBV7-6
CASLVTGRGETQYF | TRBJ2-5 | TRBV2
CASRQGGNSYEQYF | TRBJ2-7 | TRBV28
CASRWQGNGYTF | TRBJ1-2 | TRBV2
CASQQGSEQYF | TRBJ2-7 | TRBV6-5
CASSVISWGEQYF | TRBJ2-7 | TRBV9
CASSLWGGSYNEQFF | TRBJ2-1 | TRBV7-2
CASSLIAGDTQYF | TRBJ2-3 | TRBV7-3
CASSVAGASTDTQYF | TRBJ2-3 | TRBV28